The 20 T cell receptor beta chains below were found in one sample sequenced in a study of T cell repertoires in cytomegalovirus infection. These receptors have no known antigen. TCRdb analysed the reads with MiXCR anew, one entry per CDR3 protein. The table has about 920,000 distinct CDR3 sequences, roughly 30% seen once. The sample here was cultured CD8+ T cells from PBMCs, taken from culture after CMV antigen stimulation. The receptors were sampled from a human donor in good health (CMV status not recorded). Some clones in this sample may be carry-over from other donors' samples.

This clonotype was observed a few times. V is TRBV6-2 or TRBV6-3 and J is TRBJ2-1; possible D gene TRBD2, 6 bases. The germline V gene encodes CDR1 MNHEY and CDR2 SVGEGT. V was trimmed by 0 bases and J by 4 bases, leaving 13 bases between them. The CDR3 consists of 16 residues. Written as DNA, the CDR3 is TGTGCCAGCAGTTACTCGGTAGAGGGGAGGTACAATGAGCAGTTCTTC. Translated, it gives CASSYSVEGRYNEQFF.

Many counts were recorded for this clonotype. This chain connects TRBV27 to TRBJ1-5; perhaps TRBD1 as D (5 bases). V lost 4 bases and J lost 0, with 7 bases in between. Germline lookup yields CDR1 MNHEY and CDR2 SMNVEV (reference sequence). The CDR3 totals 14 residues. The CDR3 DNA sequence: TGTGCCAGCAGTTCAGGGTATAGCAATCAGCCCCAGCATTTT. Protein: CASSSGYSNQPQHF.

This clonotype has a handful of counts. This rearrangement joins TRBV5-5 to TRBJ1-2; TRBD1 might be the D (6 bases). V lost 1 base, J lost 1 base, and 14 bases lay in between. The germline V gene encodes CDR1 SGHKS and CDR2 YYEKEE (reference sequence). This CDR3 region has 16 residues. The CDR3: CASSLKPQGINYGYTF. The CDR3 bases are TGTGCCAGCAGCTTGAAGCCCCAGGGGATTAACTATGGCTACACCTTC.

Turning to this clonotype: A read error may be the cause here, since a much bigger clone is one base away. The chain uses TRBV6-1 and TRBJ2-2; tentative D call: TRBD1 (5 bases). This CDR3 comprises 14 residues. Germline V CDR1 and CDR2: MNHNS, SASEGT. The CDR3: CANSEAQGGGELFF. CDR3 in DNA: TGTGCCAACAGTGAAGCCCAGGGTGGCGGGGAGCTGTTTTTT.

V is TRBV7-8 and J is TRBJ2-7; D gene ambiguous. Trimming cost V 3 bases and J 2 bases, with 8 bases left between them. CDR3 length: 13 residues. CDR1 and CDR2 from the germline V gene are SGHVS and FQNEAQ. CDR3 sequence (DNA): TGTGCCAGCAGCTTGGCGGAGACCTACGAGCAGTACGTC. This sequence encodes CASSLAETYEQYV.

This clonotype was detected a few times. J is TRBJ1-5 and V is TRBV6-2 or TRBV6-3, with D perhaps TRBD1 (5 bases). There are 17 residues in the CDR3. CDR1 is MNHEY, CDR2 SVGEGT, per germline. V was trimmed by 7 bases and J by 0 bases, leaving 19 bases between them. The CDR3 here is CASIPGEGADSNQPQHF. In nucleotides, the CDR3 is TGTGCCAGCATTCCCGGTGAAGGGGCAGATAGCAATCAGCCCCAGCATTTT.

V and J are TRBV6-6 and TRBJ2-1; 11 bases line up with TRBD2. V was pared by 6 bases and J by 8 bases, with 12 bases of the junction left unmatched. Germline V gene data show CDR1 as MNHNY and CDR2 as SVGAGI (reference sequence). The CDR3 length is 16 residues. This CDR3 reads CASSRIVAGGQDEQFF. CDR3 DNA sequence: TGTGCCAGCAGCCGGATCGTAGCGGGGGGGCAGGATGAGCAGTTCTTC.

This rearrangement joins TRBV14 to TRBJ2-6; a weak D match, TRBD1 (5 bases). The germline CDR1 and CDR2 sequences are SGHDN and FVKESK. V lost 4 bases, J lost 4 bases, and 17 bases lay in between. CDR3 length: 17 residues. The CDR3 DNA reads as TGTGCCAGCAGCCTTACGACTCAGGGTCTGGGGGCCAACGTCCTGACTTTC. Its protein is CASSLTTQGLGANVLTF. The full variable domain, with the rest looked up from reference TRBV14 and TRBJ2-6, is EAGVTQFPSHSVIEKGQTVTLRCDPISGHDNLYWYRRVMGKEIKFLLHFVKESKQDESGMPNNRFLAERTGGTYSTLKVQPAELEDSGVYFCASSLTTQGLGANVLTFGAGSRLTVL.

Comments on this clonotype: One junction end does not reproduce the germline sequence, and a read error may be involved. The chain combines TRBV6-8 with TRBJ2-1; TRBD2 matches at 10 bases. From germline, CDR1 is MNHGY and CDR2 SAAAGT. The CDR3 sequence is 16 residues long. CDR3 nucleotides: TGTACCAGCAGTGTCGGACTAGCGGATTACTACAATGAGCAGTTCTTC. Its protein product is CTSSVGLADYYNEQFF.

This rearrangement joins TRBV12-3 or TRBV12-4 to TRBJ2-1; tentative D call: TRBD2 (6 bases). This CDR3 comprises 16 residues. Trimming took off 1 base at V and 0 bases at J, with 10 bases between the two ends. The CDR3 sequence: CASSLEEGVSYNEQFF. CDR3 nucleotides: TGTGCCAGCAGTTTAGAGGAGGGAGTCTCCTACAATGAGCAGTTCTTC.

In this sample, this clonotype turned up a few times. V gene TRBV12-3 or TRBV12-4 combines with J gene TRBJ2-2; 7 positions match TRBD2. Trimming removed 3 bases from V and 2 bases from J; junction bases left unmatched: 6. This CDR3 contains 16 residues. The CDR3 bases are TGTGCCAGCAGTTTTGGACCGGGGGGAAACACCGGGGAGCTGTTTTTT. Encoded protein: CASSFGPGGNTGELFF.

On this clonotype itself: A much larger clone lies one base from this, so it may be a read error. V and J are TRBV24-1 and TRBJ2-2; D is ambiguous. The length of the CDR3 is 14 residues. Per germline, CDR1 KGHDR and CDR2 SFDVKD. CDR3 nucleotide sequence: TGTGCCACCGGTGATTTGGCTGGGTCCGGGGAGCTGTTTTTT. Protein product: CATGDLAGSGELFF.

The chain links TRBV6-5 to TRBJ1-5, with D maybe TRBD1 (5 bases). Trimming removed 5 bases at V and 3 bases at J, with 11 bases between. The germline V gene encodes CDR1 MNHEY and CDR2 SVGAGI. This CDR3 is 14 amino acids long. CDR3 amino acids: CASSPQGINQPQHF. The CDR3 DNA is TGTGCCAGCAGTCCTCAGGGAATCAATCAGCCCCAGCATTTT.

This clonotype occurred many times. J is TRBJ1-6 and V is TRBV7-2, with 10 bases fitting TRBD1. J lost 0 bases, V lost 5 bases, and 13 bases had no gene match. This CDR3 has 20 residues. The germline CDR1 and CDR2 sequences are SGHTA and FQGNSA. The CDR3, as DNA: TGTGCCAGCAGCGCAGAGGGACAGGGGACTTTTAGCTCCTATAATTCACCCCTCCACTTT. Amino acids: CASSAEGQGTFSSYNSPLHF.

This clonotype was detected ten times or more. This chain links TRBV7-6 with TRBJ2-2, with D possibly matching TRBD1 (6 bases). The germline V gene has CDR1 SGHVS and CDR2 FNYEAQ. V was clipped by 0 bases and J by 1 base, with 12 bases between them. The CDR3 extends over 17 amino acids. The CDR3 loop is CASSLAWQGKNTGELFF. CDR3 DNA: TGTGCCAGCAGCTTAGCGTGGCAGGGGAAGAACACCGGGGAGCTGTTTTTT. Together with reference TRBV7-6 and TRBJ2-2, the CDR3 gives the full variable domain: GAGVSQSPRYKVTKRGQDVALRCDPISGHVSLYWYRQALGQGPEFLTYFNYEAQQDKSGLPNDRFSAERPEGSISTLTIQRTEQRDSAMYRCASSLAWQGKNTGELFFGEGSRLTVL.

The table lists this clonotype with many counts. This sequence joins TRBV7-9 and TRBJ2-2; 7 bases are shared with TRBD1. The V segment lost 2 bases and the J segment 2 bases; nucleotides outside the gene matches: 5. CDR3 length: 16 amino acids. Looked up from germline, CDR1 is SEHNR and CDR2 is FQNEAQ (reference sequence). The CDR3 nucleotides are TGTGCCAGCAGCTTACCGACAGGGATAAACACCGGGGAGCTGTTTTTT. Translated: CASSLPTGINTGELFF.

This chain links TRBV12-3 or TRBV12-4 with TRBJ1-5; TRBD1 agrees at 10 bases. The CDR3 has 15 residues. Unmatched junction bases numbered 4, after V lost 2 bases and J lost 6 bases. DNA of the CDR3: TGTGCCAGCAGTTTACTGGACAGGGGGTCTCAGCCCCAGCATTTT. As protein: CASSLLDRGSQPQHF.

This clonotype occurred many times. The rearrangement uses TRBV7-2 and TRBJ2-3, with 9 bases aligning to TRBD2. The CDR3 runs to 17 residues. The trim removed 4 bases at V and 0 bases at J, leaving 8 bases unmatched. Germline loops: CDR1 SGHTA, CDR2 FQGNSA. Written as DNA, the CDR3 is TGTGCCAGCAGCTGGGCGGGGGGGGCTTTGAGCACAGATACGCAGTATTTT. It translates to CASSWAGGALSTDTQYF.

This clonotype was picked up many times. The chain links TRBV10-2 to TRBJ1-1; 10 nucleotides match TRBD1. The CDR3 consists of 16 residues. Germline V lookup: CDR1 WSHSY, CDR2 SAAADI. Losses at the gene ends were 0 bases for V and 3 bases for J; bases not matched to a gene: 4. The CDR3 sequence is CASSESDRGLYTEAFF. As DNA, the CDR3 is TGCGCCAGCAGTGAGTCAGACAGGGGGCTTTACACTGAAGCTTTCTTT.

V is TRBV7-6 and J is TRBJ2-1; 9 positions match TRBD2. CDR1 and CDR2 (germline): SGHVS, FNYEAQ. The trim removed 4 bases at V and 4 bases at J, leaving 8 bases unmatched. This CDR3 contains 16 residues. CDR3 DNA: TGTGCCAGCAGCTCCCATCCAGCGGGGGGATACAATGAGCAGTTCTTC. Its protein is CASSSHPAGGYNEQFF.